The 13 T cell receptor beta chains below were found in one sample sequenced in a study of T-cell reconstitution after alpha-beta-depleted transplantation in children. The TCRbeta library was prepared with unique molecular identifiers. TCRdb called the PCR reads again in MiXCR, with one record for every CDR3 protein. The table has hundreds of thousands of distinct CDR3 sequences, roughly a quarter seen once. Source: PBMCs, mostly from graft donor cells, taken 360 days after TCRalphabeta/CD19-depleted stem cell transplant. These receptors came from a female patient aged 2-15 years who had a stem cell transplant for congenital amegakaryocytic thrombocytopenia, so the T cells may come from the graft donor.

This clonotype showed up just a few times. This chain joins TRBV6-1 and TRBJ1-1, with 7 bases matching TRBD1. CDR1 is MNHNS, CDR2 SASEGT, per germline. The CDR3 has 14 residues. Trimming took 5 bases from V and 8 from J; bases not matched to a gene: 11. CDR3 in amino acids: CASSLTGDSREAFF. In DNA form, the CDR3 reads TGTGCCAGCAGTCTTACCGGGGACAGCAGAGAAGCTTTCTTT.

The CDR3, as DNA: TGTGCCAGCAGGGGACAGGGGGCCTTCAACGAGCAGTACTTC. Its protein product is CASRGQGAFNEQYF. This chain joins TRBV28 and TRBJ2-7; 12 nucleotides align to TRBD1. The CDR3 covers 14 residues. From germline, CDR1 is MDHEN and CDR2 SYDVKM. V shed 6 bases and J 5 bases; nucleotides not matched to a gene: 5.

In its sample, this clonotype was seen many times. The rearrangement joins TRBV29-1 to TRBJ1-3; D is unresolved. CDR3 length: 11 residues. Germline V lookup: CDR1 SQVTM, CDR2 ANQGSEA. V dropped 6 bases and J dropped 6 bases, with 9 bases sitting between them. Here the CDR3 DNA reads TGCAGCGTCGGTCAGTCAAACACCATATATTTT. It specifies CSVGQSNTIYF.

This clonotype was seen a handful of times. The V and J genes are TRBV4-3 and TRBJ1-4, with D maybe TRBD1 (6 bases). Germline V gene sequence: CDR1 LGHNA, CDR2 YSLEER. V shed 2 bases and J shed 4 bases, with 11 bases lying between them. This CDR3 spans 15 amino acids. The CDR3 region is CASSQQWTVNEKLFF. CDR3 DNA: TGCGCCAGCAGCCAACAGTGGACAGTTAATGAAAAACTGTTTTTT.

This chain uses TRBV6-1 with TRBJ1-5; the match to TRBD1 covers 10 bases. The germline gives CDR1 MNHNS, CDR2 SASEGT. V shed 7 bases and J 15 bases; nucleotides not matched to a gene: 12. CDR3 length: 13 amino acids. CDR3 sequence reads: CASTFPGQGPWHF. Written as DNA, the CDR3 is TGTGCCAGCACCTTCCCGGGACAGGGGCCATGGCATTTT.

The chain is built from TRBV4-1 and TRBJ1-2; 7 nucleotides agree with TRBD1. The CDR3 has 15 amino acids. The germline CDR1 and CDR2 sequences are MGHRA and YSYEKL. After removal of 2 bases from V and 3 bases from J, the junction contained 6 bases not matched to a gene. The CDR3 is CASSQKQGLDYGYTF. CDR3 DNA: TGCGCCAGCAGCCAAAAACAGGGGCTTGACTATGGCTACACCTTC.

This clonotype was recorded once. The chain joins TRBV12-3 or TRBV12-4 to TRBJ2-5, with 15 bases matching TRBD2. V was clipped by 6 bases and J by 4 bases; unmatched bases: 3. This CDR3 has 15 amino acids. CDR3 nucleotides: TGTGCCAGCAGGAGGGGACTAGCGGGAGGAGAGACCCAGTACTTC. It codes for CASRRGLAGGETQYF.

The count of this clonotype is one. The chain recombines TRBV3-1 with TRBJ2-2; 9 bases align to TRBD1. This CDR3 region has 16 residues. With V trimmed by 2 bases and J by 0 bases, 1 base remained unmatched. Germline V gene sequence: CDR1 LGHDT, CDR2 YNNKEL (reference sequence). The chain's CDR3 is CASSQRQGANTGELFF. The CDR3 coding sequence is TGTGCCAGCAGCCAAAGACAGGGGGCGAACACCGGGGAGCTGTTTTTT.

This clonotype was seen a handful of times. The chain is built from TRBV12-3 or TRBV12-4 and TRBJ2-7; D remains unclear. The V and J ends lost 6 bases and 2 bases respectively, with 11 bases between them. This CDR3 spans 13 amino acids. The CDR3 DNA sequence: TGTGCCAGCAGCCTACCAACAGCCTACGAGCAGTACTTC. Protein sequence: CASSLPTAYEQYF.

The rearrangement joins TRBV20-1 to TRBJ2-7; no definite D call. This CDR3 spans 14 amino acids. Trimming shortened V by 6 bases and J by 6 bases, and 21 bases separated the two germline ends. CDR1 is DFQATT, CDR2 SNEGSKA, per germline (reference sequence). DNA of the CDR3: TGCAGTGCAGACCCGGTGCTGGACGTGAGCGAGCAGTACTTC. Its translation: CSADPVLDVSEQYF.

The chain has TRBV12-3 or TRBV12-4 and TRBJ2-5, with 12 bases matching TRBD2. V trimming: 7 bases; J trimming: 1 base; junction bases outside the gene matches: 10. This CDR3 has 17 amino acids. The CDR3 loop reads CASTLIMTSGGQETQYF. The DNA for the CDR3 is TGTGCCAGCACCCTGATCATGACTAGCGGGGGCCAAGAGACCCAGTACTTC.

This clonotype was found a few times. The chain is built from TRBV4-3 and TRBJ1-2; D is ambiguous. CDR3 size: 15 residues. The germline V gene encodes CDR1 LGHNA and CDR2 YSLEER. The germline V and J ends were trimmed by 0 bases and 3 bases, with 11 bases remaining between them. CDR3 bases: TGCGCCAGCAGCCAAGAGGCCCAACGGGACTATGGCTACACCTTC. This gives the protein CASSQEAQRDYGYTF.

This rearrangement joins TRBV10-3 to TRBJ2-3, with D possibly TRBD1 on 6 matching bases. Germline values: CDR1 ENHRY, CDR2 SYGVKD. The V end lost 0 bases, the J end lost 3 bases, and 16 bases lay between the germline ends. This CDR3 has 17 residues. For the CDR3, the DNA is TGTGCCATCAGTGAGTCAAGGCTAAGGGACAAAACAGATACGCAGTATTTT. Translated: CAISESRLRDKTDTQYF.